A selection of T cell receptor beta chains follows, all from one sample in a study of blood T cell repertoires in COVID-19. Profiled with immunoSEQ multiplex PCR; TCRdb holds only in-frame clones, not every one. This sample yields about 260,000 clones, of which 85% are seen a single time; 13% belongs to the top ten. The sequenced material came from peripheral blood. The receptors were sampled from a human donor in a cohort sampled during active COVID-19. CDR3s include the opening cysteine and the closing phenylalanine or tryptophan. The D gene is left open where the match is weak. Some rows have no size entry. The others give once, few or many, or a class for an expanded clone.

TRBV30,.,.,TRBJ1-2,TGTGCCTGGAGTGCAGGGTACGGCTACACCTTC,CAWSAGYGYTF
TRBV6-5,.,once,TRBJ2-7,TGTGCCAGCAGTTACGGAGTTTTCGGCGTACTCTACGAGCAGTACTTC,CASSYGVFGVLYEQYF
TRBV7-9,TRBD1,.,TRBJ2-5,TGTGCCAGCAGCTTAGCAGGGGGCTTGGAGACCCAGTACTTC,CASSLAGGLETQYF
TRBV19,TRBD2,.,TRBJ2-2,TGTGCCAGTTCGTCTTGGGGGGGACCCGGGGAGCTGTTTTTT,CASSSWGGPGELFF
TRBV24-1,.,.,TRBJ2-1,TGTGCCACCAGACAGGTTTTGCCTTCCTACAATGAGCAGTTCTTC,CATRQVLPSYNEQFF
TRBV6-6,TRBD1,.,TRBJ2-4,TGTGCCAGCTCCCGGGACAGGGGTTACATTCAGTACTTC,CASSRDRGYIQYF
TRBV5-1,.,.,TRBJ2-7,TGCGCCAGCAGCCCGGCTGGGACACCCTACGAGCAGTACTTC,CASSPAGTPYEQYF
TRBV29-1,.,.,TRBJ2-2,TGCAGCGTTGCTCCGAGTGCGCGAACCGGGGAGCTGTTTTTT,CSVAPSARTGELFF
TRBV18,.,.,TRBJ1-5,TGTGCCAGCTCAGAACAGGGTAGCAATCAGCCCCAGCATTTT,CASSEQGSNQPQHF
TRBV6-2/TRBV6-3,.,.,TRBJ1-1,TGTGCCAGCAGTTATATCTCTGAAGCTTTCTTT,CASSYISEAFF
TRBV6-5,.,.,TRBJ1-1,TGTGCCAGCAGTACGGGGGGTTGGGCTGAAGCTTTCTTT,CASSTGGWAEAFF
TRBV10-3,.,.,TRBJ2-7,TGTGCCATCACCGAGGGAGAAGGGTACGAGCAGTACTTC,CAITEGEGYEQYF
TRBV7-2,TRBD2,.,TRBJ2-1,TGTGCCAGCAGCGGAGCGGGAGGGCTAAGCAATGAGCAGTTCTTC,CASSGAGGLSNEQFF
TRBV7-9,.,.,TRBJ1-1,TGTGCCAGCAGCCCCCTGGAGATGGTTGACACTGAAGCTTTCTTT,CASSPLEMVDTEAFF
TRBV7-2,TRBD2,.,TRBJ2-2,TGTGCCAGCAGCCCCGTAGCGGGAGTAAACGGGGAGCTGTTTTTT,CASSPVAGVNGELFF
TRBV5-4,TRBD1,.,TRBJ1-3,TGTGCCAGCAGCTCAACAGGGGGCTTTGGAAACACCATATATTTT,CASSSTGGFGNTIYF
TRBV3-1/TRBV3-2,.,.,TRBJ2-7,TGTGCCAGCAGCCAAGTAGGAACAGGCCACTACGAGCAGTACTTC,CASSQVGTGHYEQYF
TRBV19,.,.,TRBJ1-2,TGTGCCAGTAGTGACAGAACTCCCTATGGCTACACCTTC,CASSDRTPYGYTF
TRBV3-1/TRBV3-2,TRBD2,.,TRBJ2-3,TGTGCCAGCAGCCACCTAGCGGGAGCACACGATACGCAGTATTTT,CASSHLAGAHDTQYF
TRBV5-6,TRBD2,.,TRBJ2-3,TGTGCCAGCAGCCCCGCCGGGAGGGCGAACACAGATACGCAGTATTTT,CASSPAGRANTDTQYF
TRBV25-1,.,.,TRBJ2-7,TGTGCCAGCAGCCGGGACATTACCTACGAGCAGTACTTC,CASSRDITYEQYF
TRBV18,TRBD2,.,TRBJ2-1,TGTGCCAGCTCACTGCAGCGGGAGTCCCTCAATGAGCAGTTCTTC,CASSLQRESLNEQFF
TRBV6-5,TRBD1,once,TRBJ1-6,TGTGCCAGCACCACGGGGACAGGGATTAATTCACCCCTCCACTTT,CASTTGTGINSPLHF
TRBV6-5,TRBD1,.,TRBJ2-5,TGTGCCAGCAGTTCAGGGGGTGTTGGAGAGACCCAGTACTTC,CASSSGGVGETQYF
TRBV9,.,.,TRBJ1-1,TGTGCCAGCAGCCCCTATTCAGGTATGAACACTGAAGCTTTCTTT,CASSPYSGMNTEAFF
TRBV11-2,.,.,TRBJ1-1,TGTGCCAGCAGCTTAACTATCGGGAACACTGAAGCTTTCTTT,CASSLTIGNTEAFF
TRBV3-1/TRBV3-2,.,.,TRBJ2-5,TGTGCCAGCAGCCAAGTCGGTAACAGTATGGAGACCCAGTACTTC,CASSQVGNSMETQYF
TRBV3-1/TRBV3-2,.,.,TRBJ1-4,TGTGCCAGCAGCCAAGGTGGGGGGAATGAAAAACTGTTTTTT,CASSQGGGNEKLFF
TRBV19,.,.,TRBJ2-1,TGTGCCAGTAGTATAGGATTTCGAGCGCGAAGCTCCTACAATGAGCAGTTCTTC,CASSIGFRARSSYNEQFF
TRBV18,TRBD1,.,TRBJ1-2,TGTGCCAGCTCATCCGGGACAGGGAAGGGGAATGGCTACACCTTC,CASSSGTGKGNGYTF
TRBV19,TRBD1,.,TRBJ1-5,TGTGCCAGTAGCAGTGACAGGGCGAGCAATCAGCCCCAGCATTTT,CASSSDRASNQPQHF
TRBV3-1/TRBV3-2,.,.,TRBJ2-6,TGTGCCAGCAGCCAGAGATCCAGGGGAGAGGCGGGGGCCAACGTCCTGACTTTC,CASSQRSRGEAGANVLTF
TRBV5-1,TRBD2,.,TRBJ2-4,TGCGCCAGCAGCTTGTTCGCGGGAGGGGGAAACATTCAGTACTTC,CASSLFAGGGNIQYF
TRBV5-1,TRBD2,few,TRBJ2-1,TGCGCCAGCAGCGCGGGAGTAGCGGGATTGAGTGAGCAGTTCTTC,CASSAGVAGLSEQFF
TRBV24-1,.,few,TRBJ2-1,TGTGCCACCAGCGAGGGACATCCCACCTACAATGAGCAGTTCTTC,CATSEGHPTYNEQFF
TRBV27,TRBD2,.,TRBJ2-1,TGTGCCAGCAGTTCGGGACTATATAATGAGCAGTTCTTC,CASSSGLYNEQFF
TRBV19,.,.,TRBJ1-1,TGTGCCAGTAGTACCGCGGTGAACACTGAAGCTTTCTTT,CASSTAVNTEAFF
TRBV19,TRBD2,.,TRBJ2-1,TGTGCCAGTAGTAAGTTTGCGGGAGGGCCCCGGTTCTTC,CASSKFAGGPRFF
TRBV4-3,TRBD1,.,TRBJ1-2,TGCGCCAGCAGCCGTGAAACAGGGGGTAGTGGCTACACCTTC,CASSRETGGSGYTF
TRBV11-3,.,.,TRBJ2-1,TGTGCCAGCAGCCGAGAGTCCTACAATGAGCAGTTCTTC,CASSRESYNEQFF